The clone carrying this T cell receptor beta chain was observed at least ten times. V gave up 5 bases and J gave up 0 bases; unmatched junction bases: 9. Germline values: CDR1 MNHNS, CDR2 SASEGT. The CDR3 contains 18 residues. These data originate in a study of T-cell reconstitution after alpha-beta-depleted transplantation in children. Unique molecular identifiers tagged the TCRbeta library. TCRdb re-analysed the PCR reads in MiXCR, keeping a single row per CDR3 protein. The table has 200,000 to 250,000 distinct CDR3 sequences, roughly 24% seen once. The receptor was derived from a girl aged 2 to 10 with Fanconi anemia, due to receive a stem cell transplant. V and J are TRBV6-1 and TRBJ2-6; 8 bases match TRBD1. The sample here was PBMCs, taken before TCRalphabeta/CD19-depleted stem cell transplant. CDR3 protein: CASSRQGATPSGANVLTF. Here the CDR3 DNA reads TGTGCCAGCAGTCGTCAGGGGGCCACACCCTCTGGGGCCAACGTCCTGACTTTC.